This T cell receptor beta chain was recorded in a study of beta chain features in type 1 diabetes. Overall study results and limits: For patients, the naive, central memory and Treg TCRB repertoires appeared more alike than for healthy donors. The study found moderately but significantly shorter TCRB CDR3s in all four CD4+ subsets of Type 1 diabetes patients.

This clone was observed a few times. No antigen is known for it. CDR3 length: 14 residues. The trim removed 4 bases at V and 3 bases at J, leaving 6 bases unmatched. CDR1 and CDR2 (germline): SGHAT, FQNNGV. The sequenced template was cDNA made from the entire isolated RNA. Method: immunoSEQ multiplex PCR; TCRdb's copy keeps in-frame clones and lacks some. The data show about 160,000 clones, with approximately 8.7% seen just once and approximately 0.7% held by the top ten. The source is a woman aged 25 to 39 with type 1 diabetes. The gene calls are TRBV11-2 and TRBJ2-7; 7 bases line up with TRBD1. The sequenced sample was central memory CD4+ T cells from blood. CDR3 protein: CASSSQTGYYEQYF. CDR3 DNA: TGTGCCAGCAGCTCACAGACAGGGTACTACGAGCAGTACTTC.